This T cell receptor (beta chain) was profiled in a study of T cells expressing NK-cell markers. With the 5' RACE reads reprocessed, TCRdb shows one record per CDR3 protein and no DNA. This sample's clone table lists 350,000 to 400,000 distinct CDR3 sequences. With respect to this clonotype: The antigen is not known.

Overall study results and limits: Among several donors, these clonotypes also ranked first in the CD3+CD56-NKG2C+ fraction.

This sequence originates from a woman aged 45-60 years in good health. Material for sequencing was blood T cells: a sorted CD56 or NKG2C T cell subset, CD4+ or CD8+ T cells, or bulk PBMC T cells (not recorded which).

The CDR3 is CASSQEKFRGRGETQYF. V is TRBV14 and J is TRBJ2-5; TCRdb's D gene call, TRBD1, goes unchecked for lack of DNA. From germline, CDR1 is SGHDN and CDR2 FVKESK. The CDR3 contains 17 residues.